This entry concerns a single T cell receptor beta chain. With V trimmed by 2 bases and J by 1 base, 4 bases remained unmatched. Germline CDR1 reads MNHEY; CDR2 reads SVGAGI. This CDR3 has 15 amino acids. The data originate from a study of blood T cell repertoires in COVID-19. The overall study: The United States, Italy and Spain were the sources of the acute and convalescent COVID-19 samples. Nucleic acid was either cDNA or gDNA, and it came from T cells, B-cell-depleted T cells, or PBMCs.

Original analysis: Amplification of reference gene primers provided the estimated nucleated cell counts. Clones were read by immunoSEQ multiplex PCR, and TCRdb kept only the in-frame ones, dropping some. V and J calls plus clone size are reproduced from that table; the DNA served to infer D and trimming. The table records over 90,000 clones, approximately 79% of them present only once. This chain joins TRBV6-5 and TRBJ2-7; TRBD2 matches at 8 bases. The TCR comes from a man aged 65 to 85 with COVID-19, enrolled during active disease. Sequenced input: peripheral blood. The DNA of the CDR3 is TGTGCCAGCAGTTACGGACTAGCCGATTCCTACGAGCAGTACTTC. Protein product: CASSYGLADSYEQYF.